This T cell receptor beta chain was found in a study of glioma-infiltrating T cells. The iRepertoire nested amplicon-rescue multiplex PCR amplified TCR alpha and beta CDR3s from RNA. Each CDR3 protein gets one entry after TCRdb re-called the multiplex PCR reads with MiXCR. The sample shows about 140,000 distinct CDR3 sequences, about two fifths of them seen only once. On this clonotype: A junction boundary mismatches the germline segment, possibly from a read error.

The CDR3 is 13 residues long. Per germline, CDR1 DFQATT and CDR2 SNEGSKA (reference sequence). Sequenced sample: glioma tissue, nonneoplastic brain tissue, or PBMCs (not recorded which). The sequence was obtained from a human donor with low-grade glioma or glioblastoma, undergoing nonglioma brain surgery, or in good health (not recorded which). The V and J genes are TRBV20-1 and TRBJ1-2, with D tentatively TRBD1 (5 bases). The CDR3 DNA is TGCAGTGCCACGCAGGGTTTGGACTATAGCTACACCTTC. Translating it yields CSATQGLDYSYTF.